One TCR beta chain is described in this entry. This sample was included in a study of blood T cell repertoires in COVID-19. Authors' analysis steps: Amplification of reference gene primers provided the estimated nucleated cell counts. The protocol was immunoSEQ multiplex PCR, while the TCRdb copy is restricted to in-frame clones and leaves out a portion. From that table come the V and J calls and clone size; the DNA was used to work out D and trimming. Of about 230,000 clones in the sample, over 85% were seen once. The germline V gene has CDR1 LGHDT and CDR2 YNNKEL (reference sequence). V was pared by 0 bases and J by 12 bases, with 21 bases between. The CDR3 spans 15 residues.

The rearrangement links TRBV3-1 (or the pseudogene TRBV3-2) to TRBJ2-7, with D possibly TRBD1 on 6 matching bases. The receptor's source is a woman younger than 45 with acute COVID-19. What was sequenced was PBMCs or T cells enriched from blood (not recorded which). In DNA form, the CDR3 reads TGTGCCAGCAGCCAAGAGGGGGCCCTCGCTATCCCGTTGTACTTC. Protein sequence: CASSQEGALAIPLYF.